The clone carrying this TCR beta chain was recorded once. A much larger clone lies one base from this, so it may be a read error. The data belong to a study of regulatory T cells in long-lasting Graves disease. For the study at large: Those Graves' patients who were newly diagnosed had been on antithyroid drugs under 3 months.

Germline V gene lookup returns CDR1 MDHEN and CDR2 SYDVKM. The CDR3 totals 12 residues. For TCR beta, libraries came from iRepertoire HTBI primers and Arm-PCR of CDR3 regions. TCRdb redid the calling of the multiplex PCR reads with MiXCR, one entry per CDR3 protein. The sample holds roughly 440,000 distinct CDR3 sequences, roughly 15% seen once. Time point in this sample: newly diagnosed GD, antithyroid drugs for less than 3 months. The TCR library was made from RNA that had been extracted from PBMCs in TRIzol. The sample was also linked to a second study, of T cells in Graves' hyperthyroidism and ophthalmopathy. That paper states: In blood, most of the thyroid clonotypes expanded above 0.001 were also present. Model-based prediction identified ophthalmopathy a median around 6.5 months prior to its onset.

The chain links TRBV28 to TRBJ2-5; D is unclear. Judging by the DNA end, TRBJ2-1 fits better; the J call may be wrong. The receptor comes from a woman younger than 35 with Graves disease. Here the sequenced sample was peripheral blood mononuclear cells (PBMCs), taken at new diagnosis, from a patient treated with antithyroid drugs. The CDR3 spells CASSTPTETQFF. In DNA form, the CDR3 reads TGTGCCAGCAGTACCCCAACAGAGACCCAGTTCTTC.